This entry lists 2 T cell receptor beta chains sequenced from one sample in a study of glioma-infiltrating T cells. TCR alpha and beta CDR3 regions were amplified from RNA using iRepertoire nested multiplex PCR. MiXCR, applied by TCRdb to the multiplex PCR reads, yields one record per CDR3 protein. Of about 190,000 distinct CDR3 sequences in the sample, more than 30% were seen once. The sequencing sample was made of glioma tissue, nonneoplastic brain tissue, or PBMCs (not recorded which). The receptors were gathered from a human donor with low-grade glioma or glioblastoma, undergoing nonglioma brain surgery, or in good health (not recorded which).

This clonotype has only a few counts. The chain links TRBV7-3 to TRBJ2-5; 10 nucleotides align to TRBD2. Trimming took 2 bases from V and 5 from J; bases not matched to a gene: 5. From germline, CDR1 is SGHTA and CDR2 FQGTGA. CDR3 length: 15 amino acids. CDR3 sequence: CASSLASGRYETQYF. The CDR3 DNA reads as TGTGCCAGCAGCTTAGCTAGCGGGAGATATGAGACCCAGTACTTC.

The chain recombines TRBV30 with TRBJ1-1; D call uncertain. This CDR3 region has 13 residues. V gave up 0 bases and J gave up 3 bases, with 8 bases separating them. Germline V gene data show CDR1 as GTSNPN and CDR2 as SVGIG (reference sequence). The CDR3 sequence: CAWSVRRDTEAFF. The CDR3 DNA follows: TGTGCCTGGAGTGTACGGAGAGACACTGAAGCTTTCTTT.